Below, 31 T cell receptor beta chains from the same sample are listed, as sequenced in a study of blood T cell repertoires in COVID-19. Libraries were prepared by immunoSEQ multiplex PCR; TCRdb keeps only in-frame clonotypes and omits some of them. The sample yields around 81,000 clones, almost 90% seen once. Material: peripheral blood. These TCRs come from an elderly woman with acute or convalescent COVID-19.

About this clone itself: This sample includes further DNA sequences coding for the same CDR3. The rearrangement links TRBV18 to TRBJ2-5; no clear D. The CDR3 is made up of 13 amino acids. CDR1 and CDR2 from the germline V gene are KGHSH and LQKENI. Trimming left V 2 bases short and J 3 bases short, with 7 bases between. The CDR3 loop reads CASSPGTEETQYF. DNA for the CDR3: TGTGCCAGCTCACCAGGTACGGAAGAGACCCAGTACTTC.

The J gene is TRBJ2-7, the V gene TRBV29-1; D uncertain. The V end was cut by 4 bases, the J end by 4 bases, with 14 bases between. The CDR3 has 13 residues. From germline, CDR1 is SQVTM and CDR2 ANQGSEA. The CDR3 nucleotides are TGCAGCGTTGTGCGGCCAACAAATTACGAGCAGTACTTC. Translated, it gives CSVVRPTNYEQYF.

The J gene is TRBJ2-6, the V gene TRBV6-2 or TRBV6-3, with 9 bases fitting TRBD1. Germline V gene data show CDR1 as MNHEY and CDR2 as SVGEGT. The trim removed 2 bases at V and 7 bases at J, leaving 6 bases unmatched. CDR3 size: 16 residues. The DNA for the CDR3 is TGTGCCAGCAGTTACCAACGGACAGGGGCTGCCAACGTCCTGACTTTC. Protein product: CASSYQRTGAANVLTF.

The chain is built from TRBV11-2 and TRBJ2-3, with D hard to call. The V end lost 2 bases, the J end lost 3 bases, and 12 bases lay between the germline ends. The CDR3 is made up of 15 amino acids. Looked up from germline, CDR1 is SGHAT and CDR2 is FQNNGV. The chain's CDR3 is CASSLSGRETDTQYF. For the CDR3, the DNA is TGTGCCAGCAGCTTAAGTGGTCGAGAAACAGATACGCAGTATTTT.

V and J are TRBV5-4 and TRBJ1-3, with TRBD1 matching 7 bases. CDR3 length: 15 residues. Losses at the gene ends were 4 bases for V and 2 bases for J; bases not matched to a gene: 6. Germline V gives CDR1 SGHNT, CDR2 YYREEE (reference sequence). The CDR3 DNA is TGTGCCAGCAGCCTCCGACAGGGTGCTGGAAACACCATATATTTT. Protein sequence: CASSLRQGAGNTIYF. The entire variable domain, with the rest obtained from reference TRBV5-4 and TRBJ1-3, is as follows: ETGVTQSPTHLIKTRGQQVTLRCSSQSGHNTVSWYQQALGQGPQFIFQYYREEENGRGNFPPRFSGLQFPNYSSELNVNALELDDSALYLCASSLRQGAGNTIYFGEGSWLTVV.

The V and J genes are TRBV21-1 and TRBJ1-2. TRBV21-1 is a pseudogene. The CDR3 has 12 residues. CDR3 sequence (DNA): TGTGCCAGCAGCTCAAGGGAGCTTGGCTACACCTTC. Residues: CASSSRELGYTF.

V gene TRBV19 combines with J gene TRBJ2-2; 10 bases map to TRBD2. Germline loops: CDR1 LNHDA, CDR2 SQIVND (reference sequence). The CDR3 contains 14 residues. V lost 5 bases, J lost 7 bases, and 4 bases stayed unmatched. The CDR3 spells CASSASGSGGELFF. The CDR3 DNA reads as TGTGCCAGTAGTGCTAGCGGGAGTGGCGGGGAGCTGTTTTTT.

The gene calls are TRBV6-5 and TRBJ1-1; a weak D match, TRBD1 (5 bases). The CDR3 has 14 residues. Trimming left V 8 bases short and J 4 bases short, with 17 bases between. Germline V gene sequence: CDR1 MNHEY, CDR2 SVGAGI. Here the CDR3 DNA reads TGTGCCAGCTTGGTTCCGGGGGGGTTCACTGAAGCTTTCTTT. Protein sequence: CASLVPGGFTEAFF.

The J gene is TRBJ1-4, the V gene TRBV5-8; D gene unclear. Germline V gene sequence: CDR1 SGHTS, CDR2 YDEGEE. Trimming pared 0 bases from V and 10 bases from J, leaving 13 bases between. This CDR3 comprises 14 residues. CDR3 protein: CASSLEVLAGKLFF. Written as DNA, the CDR3 is TGTGCCAGCAGCTTGGAGGTGCTGGCGGGAAAACTGTTTTTT.

The chain employs TRBV6-2 or TRBV6-3 and TRBJ2-5; 13 bases agree with TRBD2. From germline, CDR1 is MNHEY and CDR2 SVGEGT. V shed 5 bases and J 3 bases; nucleotides not matched to a gene: 9. The CDR3 loop spans 17 amino acids. The CDR3 region has the DNA TGTGCCAGCAGTGAGTGGACTAGCGGGAGAGGGGAAGAGACCCAGTACTTC. It is translated as CASSEWTSGRGEETQYF.

V and J are TRBV18 and TRBJ2-7; a possible D gene is TRBD2 (5 bases). Germline V gene lookup returns CDR1 KGHSH and CDR2 LQKENI. The ends were cut back, 2 bases at V and 3 bases at J, with 8 bases in the middle. The CDR3 length is 13 residues. CDR3 coding DNA: TGTGCCAGCTCACCAACGGGGATCTACGAGCAGTACTTC. Translated, it gives CASSPTGIYEQYF.

The rearrangement links TRBV5-4 to TRBJ2-3; 8 bases fit TRBD1. The CDR3 loop spans 16 amino acids. V trimming: 2 bases; J trimming: 0 bases; junction bases outside the gene matches: 5. Germline V lookup: CDR1 SGHNT, CDR2 YYREEE (reference sequence). CDR3 bases: TGTGCCAGCAGCTTAAACAGGGGGACTAGCACAGATACGCAGTATTTT. Translating it yields CASSLNRGTSTDTQYF.

The rearrangement links TRBV4-1 to TRBJ1-1; 8 nucleotides agree with TRBD1. The CDR3 covers 14 residues. V lost 4 bases and J lost 1; bases outside the gene matches: 2. Looked up from germline, CDR1 is MGHRA and CDR2 is YSYEKL. DNA for the CDR3: TGCGCCAGCAGCCCAGACAGGGGGAACACTGAAGCTTTCTTT. Translating it yields CASSPDRGNTEAFF.

The chain is built from TRBV6-5 and TRBJ2-3; TRBD1 aligns across 7 bases. The germline V gene has CDR1 MNHEY and CDR2 SVGAGI. The CDR3 consists of 14 residues. J gave up 4 bases and V 8 bases, and 9 bases lay outside the gene matches. CDR3 DNA sequence: TGTGCCAGCCTCCGTGACAGGGACGCAGATACGCAGTATTTT. Translation: CASLRDRDADTQYF.

The chain couples TRBV10-3 to TRBJ1-2, with TRBD1 as a possible D gene (5 bases). V was pared by 6 bases and J by 7 bases, with 21 bases between. CDR1 is ENHRY, CDR2 SYGVKD, per germline. This CDR3 is 15 amino acids long. Here the CDR3 DNA reads TGTGCCATCAGGTCGGGACTCACCGCCGGGACTGGCTACACCTTC. It codes for CAIRSGLTAGTGYTF.

This clone was seen a handful of times. J is TRBJ2-7 and V is TRBV11-2, with 9 nucleotides matching TRBD1. The CDR3 loop spans 15 amino acids. Germline V gives CDR1 SGHAT, CDR2 FQNNGV. V was pared by 4 bases and J by 5 bases, with 9 bases of the junction left unmatched. Here the CDR3 DNA reads TGTGCCAGCAGCTCTTTTAGGGACAGGGTTAACGAGCAGTACTTC. Translating it yields CASSSFRDRVNEQYF.

The V gene is TRBV19, the J gene TRBJ2-1; D perhaps matches TRBD2 (7 bases). Germline CDR1 is LNHDA and CDR2 is SQIVND (reference sequence). CDR3 size: 15 residues. V lost 2 bases and J 7 bases, leaving 15 bases between the germline ends. The CDR3 DNA follows: TGTGCCAGTAGTATATTCGGGGGGCGCGTGAATGAGCAGTTCTTC. Its translation: CASSIFGGRVNEQFF.

CDR3 sequence (DNA): TGTGCCAGTAGTTCTTTAGTTTTTTCTTATGAAAAACTGTTTTTT. Translation: CASSSLVFSYEKLFF. The V call is TRBV19, the J call TRBJ1-4; D remains ambiguous. The germline V and J ends were trimmed by 5 bases and 6 bases, with 16 bases remaining between them. Germline V CDR1 and CDR2: LNHDA, SQIVND (reference sequence). This CDR3 comprises 15 residues.

The chain uses TRBV19 and TRBJ2-7; 7 bases agree with TRBD1. Germline trimming cut 3 bases from V and 3 bases from J; bases unmatched to any gene: 2. Germline CDR1 is LNHDA and CDR2 is SQIVND (reference sequence). The length of the CDR3 is 13 residues. This chain's CDR3 is CASSIRDSYEQYF. The CDR3 nucleotides are TGTGCCAGTAGTATTAGGGACAGCTACGAGCAGTACTTC.

The rearrangement links TRBV3-1 (or the pseudogene TRBV3-2) to TRBJ1-4; D unclear. CDR3 size: 13 residues. Trimming pared 8 bases from V and 6 bases from J, leaving 13 bases between. The germline V gene has CDR1 LGHDT and CDR2 YNNKEL (reference sequence). CDR3: CASAKSGDEKLFF. As DNA, the CDR3 is TGTGCCAGCGCCAAGTCCGGAGATGAAAAACTGTTTTTT.

This clone showed up just once. The J gene is TRBJ2-2, the V gene TRBV5-1; 7 bases line up with TRBD2. V lost 3 bases, J lost 6 bases, and 8 bases stayed unmatched. The CDR3 spans 15 residues. Germline assignment: CDR1 SGHRS and CDR2 YFSETQ. The CDR3: CASSSTGGSPGELFF. The CDR3 bases are TGCGCCAGCAGCTCCACTGGCGGGAGTCCCGGGGAGCTGTTTTTT. The whole variable domain, filled in from reference TRBV5-1 and TRBJ2-2, reads KAGVTQTPRYLIKTRGQQVTLSCSPISGHRSVSWYQQTPGQGLQFLFEYFSETQRNKGNFPGRFSGRQFSNSRSEMNVSTLELGDSALYLCASSSTGGSPGELFFGEGSRLTVL.

The V and J genes are TRBV6-4 and TRBJ2-1, with D possibly matching TRBD1 (6 bases). The V gene lost 3 bases and the J gene lost 7 bases, with 10 bases spanning the gap. The CDR3 contains 13 residues. In germline, CDR1 is MRHNA, CDR2 SNTAGT. The CDR3, as DNA: TGTGCCAGCAGTGAGGGGGCCCGGAATGAGCAGTTCTTC. Encoded protein: CASSEGARNEQFF.

The gene calls are TRBV27 and TRBJ2-7; 7 nucleotides agree with TRBD2. J lost 3 bases, V lost 6 bases, and 8 bases had no gene match. The V gene's germline CDR1 is MNHEY and CDR2 SMNVEV (reference sequence). This CDR3 contains 14 residues. The CDR3 loop is CASRGRGTNYEQYF. CDR3 coding DNA: TGTGCCAGCAGGGGACGAGGGACTAACTACGAGCAGTACTTC.

The DNA of the CDR3 is TGTGCCAGCAGCTTAGGGCCAGGGACCTACGAGCAGTACTTC. Its translation is CASSLGPGTYEQYF. J is TRBJ2-7 and V is TRBV11-3; a possible D gene is TRBD1 (5 bases). The CDR3 has 14 amino acids. Per germline, CDR1 SGHNT and CDR2 YENEEA. V lost 1 base and J lost 2, with 9 bases in between.

This rearrangement joins TRBV4-3 to TRBJ1-5; tentatively, D is TRBD1 (5 bases). CDR1 and CDR2 (germline): LGHNA, YSLEER. The CDR3 is 15 amino acids. The germline V and J ends were trimmed by 0 bases and 7 bases, with 13 bases remaining between them. The DNA of the CDR3 is TGCGCCAGCAGCCAAGATTGGGGAAGGGGACAGCCCCAGCATTTT. Residues: CASSQDWGRGQPQHF.

The chain combines TRBV27 with TRBJ1-1; TRBD1 matches 10 bases. The CDR3 sequence is 15 residues long. The J segment lost 6 bases and the V segment lost 4 bases, leaving 8 bases of the junction unmatched. CDR1 is MNHEY and CDR2 is SMNVEV in the germline V gene (reference sequence). In DNA form, the CDR3 reads TGTGCCAGCAGTTCCCCGGGACAGGGGATCGCTGAAGCTTTCTTT. Its protein product is CASSSPGQGIAEAFF.

The chain combines TRBV5-6 with TRBJ2-7; a possible D gene is TRBD1 (5 bases). This CDR3 is built from 15 residues. Germline V gene data show CDR1 as SGHDT and CDR2 as YYEEEE. Trimming removed 2 bases at V and 0 bases at J, with 12 bases between. The CDR3 protein is CASSLTGEYSYEQYF. The CDR3 DNA sequence: TGTGCCAGCAGCTTAACAGGAGAGTACTCCTACGAGCAGTACTTC. The variable domain in full, completed from reference TRBV5-6 and TRBJ2-7, reads DAGVTQSPTHLIKTRGQQVTLRCSPKSGHDTVSWYQQALGQGPQFIFQYYEEEERQRGNFPDRFSGHQFPNYSSELNVNALLLGDSALYLCASSLTGEYSYEQYFGPGTRLTVT.

This clone showed up just a few times. The CDR3 region is CATSRDLSSSGNNEQFF. CDR3 sequence (DNA): TGTGCCACCAGCAGAGATCTTTCGTCTAGCGGGAATAATGAGCAGTTCTTC. This chain connects TRBV15 to TRBJ2-1; TRBD2 matches 9 bases. The J segment lost 7 bases and the V segment lost 0 bases, leaving 10 bases of the junction unmatched. CDR1 is LNHNV and CDR2 is YYDKDF in the germline V gene (reference sequence). The CDR3 is 17 amino acids.

The V gene is TRBV18, the J gene TRBJ1-2; a weak D match, TRBD1 (5 bases). The V and J ends lost 5 bases and 2 bases respectively, with 9 bases between them. Germline values: CDR1 KGHSH, CDR2 LQKENI. The CDR3 loop spans 13 amino acids. The CDR3 loop reads CASSAQGNYGYTF. CDR3 sequence (DNA): TGTGCCAGCTCAGCTCAGGGAAACTATGGCTACACCTTC.

A few counts support this clone. The chain couples TRBV12-3 or TRBV12-4 to TRBJ2-1; 7 positions agree with TRBD2. V gave up 7 bases and J gave up 8 bases; unmatched junction bases: 5. This CDR3 has 12 residues. The CDR3 here is CASKGGSDEQFF. In DNA form, the CDR3 reads TGTGCCAGCAAGGGAGGGTCGGATGAGCAGTTCTTC.

V is TRBV7-3 and J is TRBJ2-1; D not resolved. Germline CDR1 SGHTA, CDR2 FQGTGA. The V and J ends lost 5 bases and 7 bases respectively, with 6 bases between them. There are 11 residues in the CDR3. The CDR3 nucleotides read TGTGCCAGCAGCGCTCAGAATGAGCAGTTCTTC. Residues: CASSAQNEQFF.